Following are 18 T cell receptor beta chains from one sample sequenced in a study of blood T cell repertoires in COVID-19. Using immunoSEQ multiplex PCR, the repertoire was profiled, and TCRdb retains in-frame clones only, with some absent. The sample carries around 300,000 clones, 85% to 90% recorded once. The sample taken for sequencing was peripheral blood. The origin of the receptors is a woman in her 30s with COVID-19, enrolled during active disease.

The chain employs TRBV28 and TRBJ1-4; 7 nucleotides match TRBD1. The CDR3 length is 16 residues. Germline trimming cut 2 bases from V and 10 bases from J; bases unmatched to any gene: 13. CDR1 and CDR2 (germline): MDHEN, SYDVKM. The CDR3 sequence is CASSLPVDRYGAKLFF. In DNA, the CDR3 is TGTGCCAGCAGTTTACCTGTGGACAGGTACGGCGCAAAACTGTTTTTT. The whole variable domain, filled in from reference TRBV28 and TRBJ1-4, reads DVKVTQSSRYLVKRTGEKVFLECVQDMDHENMFWYRQDPGLGLRLIYFSYDVKMKEKGDIPEGYSVSREKKERFSLILESASTNQTSMYLCASSLPVDRYGAKLFFGSGTQLSVL.

The chain carries TRBV27 and TRBJ1-5; unclear D gene. Germline V gives CDR1 MNHEY, CDR2 SMNVEV (reference sequence). V was cut by 0 bases and J by 7 bases, with 7 bases left in between. The CDR3 covers 13 residues. The CDR3 sequence is CASSLSNGQPQHF. The CDR3 region has the DNA TGTGCCAGCAGTTTATCTAACGGGCAGCCCCAGCATTTT.

This chain connects TRBV7-2 to TRBJ2-1; 8 nucleotides line up with TRBD2. The length of the CDR3 is 14 residues. Trimming at V came to 10 bases and at J to 10 bases, leaving 15 bases not matched to a gene. In germline, CDR1 is SGHTA, CDR2 FQGNSA. The CDR3 nucleotides are TGTGCCACCTCGGGAGGGCCAAATATCGGGGAGCAGTTCTTC. Translation gives CATSGGPNIGEQFF. The full variable domain, rest sourced from reference TRBV7-2 and TRBJ2-1, is GAGVSQSPSNKVTEKGKDVELRCDPISGHTALYWYRQSLGQGLEFLIYFQGNSAPDKSGLPSDRFSAERTGGSVSTLTIQRTQQEDSAVYLCATSGGPNIGEQFFGPGTRLTVL.

The chain couples TRBV10-3 to TRBJ2-3; 9 bases are shared with TRBD2. This CDR3 has 14 residues. The germline V gene encodes CDR1 ENHRY and CDR2 SYGVKD. V gave up 3 bases and J gave up 9 bases; unmatched junction bases: 7. CDR3 coding DNA: TGTGCCATCAGTGACGAGCGGGAGGAGGGCACGCAGTATTTT. This gives the protein CAISDEREEGTQYF.

The rearrangement joins TRBV29-1 to TRBJ1-1; D gene unclear. V lost 4 bases and J 0 bases, leaving 9 bases between the germline ends. Per the germline V gene, CDR1 is SQVTM and CDR2 is ANQGSEA. The CDR3 sequence is 13 residues long. The DNA of the CDR3 is TGCAGCGTTGGAGGGAACATGAACACTGAAGCTTTCTTT. Encoded protein: CSVGGNMNTEAFF.

The chain carries TRBV7-2 and TRBJ2-7; D is unresolved. This CDR3 has 13 residues. Germline V gene data show CDR1 as SGHTA and CDR2 as FQGNSA. Trimming removed 11 bases from V and 2 bases from J, with 16 bases in between. DNA for the CDR3: TGTGCCCGCCGAGAGAGGCGGCCCTACGAGCAGTACTTC. The encoded protein is CARRERRPYEQYF. The entire variable domain, with the rest obtained from reference TRBV7-2 and TRBJ2-7, is as follows: GAGVSQSPSNKVTEKGKDVELRCDPISGHTALYWYRQSLGQGLEFLIYFQGNSAPDKSGLPSDRFSAERTGGSVSTLTIQRTQQEDSAVYLCARRERRPYEQYFGPGTRLTVT.

For this clone: A much bigger clone sits one base away, suggesting this may be a read error. The V call is TRBV5-8, the J call TRBJ2-3; 14 bases are shared with TRBD2. Germline assignment: CDR1 SGHTS and CDR2 YDEGEE. V shed 4 bases and J 4 bases; nucleotides not matched to a gene: 2. This CDR3 has 15 residues. The CDR3 DNA sequence: TGTGCCAGCAGCCAGGGACTAGCGGGAGCAGATACGCAGTATTTT. This gives the protein CASSQGLAGADTQYF.

The chain carries TRBV2 and TRBJ2-1; perhaps TRBD2 as D (6 bases). Germline assignment: CDR1 SNHLY and CDR2 FYNNEI. Trimming removed 4 bases at V and 9 bases at J, with 19 bases between. CDR3 length: 15 residues. The CDR3, as DNA: TGTGCCAGCAGTGTTCGGGACGGAGGGTACGGTGAGCAGTTCTTC. It specifies CASSVRDGGYGEQFF.

The chain combines TRBV30 with TRBJ1-2; weak D call: TRBD1 (5 bases). This CDR3 spans 14 amino acids. Trimming cost V 4 bases and J 2 bases, with 14 bases left between them. Germline V gene sequence: CDR1 GTSNPN, CDR2 SVGIG (reference sequence). The CDR3 nucleotides read TGTGCCTGGATGTGGGGGGGTGCCAACTATGGCTACACCTTC. This sequence encodes CAWMWGGANYGYTF.

This clone was recorded once. The chain joins TRBV18 to TRBJ1-6, with D maybe TRBD1 (5 bases). The CDR3 has 16 residues. Germline V CDR1 and CDR2: KGHSH, LQKENI. V was pared by 2 bases and J by 3 bases, with 11 bases between. CDR3 sequence: CASSPSPGIYNSPLHF. The CDR3 DNA reads as TGTGCCAGCTCACCATCGCCAGGGATCTATAATTCACCCCTCCACTTT.

This chain connects TRBV9 to TRBJ1-2; D is perhaps TRBD1 (6 bases). This CDR3 has 13 amino acids. CDR1 is SGDLS, CDR2 YYNGEE, per germline. Trimming shortened V by 5 bases and J by 1 base, and 9 bases separated the two germline ends. CDR3 amino acids: CASSRTDNYGYTF. The CDR3 DNA sequence: TGTGCCAGCAGTCGGACAGATAACTATGGCTACACCTTC.

V and J are TRBV19 and TRBJ1-3, with TRBD1 matching over 11 bases. The CDR3 runs to 16 residues. V gave up 6 bases and J gave up 0 bases; unmatched junction bases: 4. CDR1 and CDR2 (germline): LNHDA, SQIVND (reference sequence). In DNA, the CDR3 is TGTGCCAGTAGCACCGGGACAGGGGGCTCTGGAAACACCATATATTTT. It is translated as CASSTGTGGSGNTIYF.

Concerning this clone: The sample holds other DNA sequences that translate to the same CDR3. V usage is TRBV10-3 and J usage is TRBJ1-2; D possibly corresponds to TRBD1 (6 bases). V lost 1 base and J 2 bases, leaving 8 bases between the germline ends. The CDR3 runs to 14 residues. Germline assignment: CDR1 ENHRY and CDR2 SYGVKD. In DNA form, the CDR3 reads TGTGCCATCAGTGAGTTGACAGGCAACTATGGCTACACCTTC. As protein: CAISELTGNYGYTF.

The chain joins TRBV6-5 to TRBJ1-6, with D unclear. The CDR3 totals 14 residues. From germline, CDR1 is MNHEY and CDR2 SVGAGI. The V end was cut by 5 bases, the J end by 6 bases, with 11 bases between. The CDR3 protein is CASSIPELNSPLHF. The DNA for the CDR3 is TGTGCCAGCAGTATTCCCGAACTTAATTCACCCCTCCACTTT.

The genes are TRBV2 and TRBJ1-1; 7 bases match TRBD1. Germline V gene data show CDR1 as SNHLY and CDR2 as FYNNEI. The CDR3 extends over 13 amino acids. Trimming cost V 6 bases and J 1 base; bases outside gene matches: 2. CDR3 in amino acids: CASSRQGNTEAFF. The CDR3 coding sequence is TGTGCCAGCAGCCGACAGGGGAACACTGAAGCTTTCTTT.

This rearrangement joins TRBV29-1 to TRBJ1-1; a possible D gene is TRBD1 (5 bases). Germline CDR1 and CDR2: SQVTM and ANQGSEA. The length of the CDR3 is 12 residues. Trimming pared 4 bases from V and 4 bases from J, leaving 10 bases between. In nucleotides, the CDR3 is TGCAGCGTTGGTGGGGGAGGCACTGAAGCTTTCTTT. Protein product: CSVGGGGTEAFF.

The chain uses TRBV13 and TRBJ1-1; 7 bases line up with TRBD1. Germline CDR1 and CDR2: PRHDT and FYEKMQ (reference sequence). The CDR3 covers 15 residues. Germline trimming cut 7 bases from V and 5 bases from J; bases unmatched to any gene: 13. CDR3 protein: CASNRARQGETEAFF. The CDR3 nucleotides read TGTGCCAGCAACCGGGCGCGCCAGGGGGAAACTGAAGCTTTCTTT.

V and J are TRBV19 and TRBJ1-5; D is uncertain. Germline V lookup: CDR1 LNHDA, CDR2 SQIVND (reference sequence). Trimming took off 4 bases at V and 3 bases at J, with 13 bases between the two ends. The CDR3 spans 15 residues. Here the CDR3 reads CASSKLRSHNQPQHF. The CDR3 nucleotides are TGTGCCAGTAGTAAATTACGGTCCCACAATCAGCCCCAGCATTTT.